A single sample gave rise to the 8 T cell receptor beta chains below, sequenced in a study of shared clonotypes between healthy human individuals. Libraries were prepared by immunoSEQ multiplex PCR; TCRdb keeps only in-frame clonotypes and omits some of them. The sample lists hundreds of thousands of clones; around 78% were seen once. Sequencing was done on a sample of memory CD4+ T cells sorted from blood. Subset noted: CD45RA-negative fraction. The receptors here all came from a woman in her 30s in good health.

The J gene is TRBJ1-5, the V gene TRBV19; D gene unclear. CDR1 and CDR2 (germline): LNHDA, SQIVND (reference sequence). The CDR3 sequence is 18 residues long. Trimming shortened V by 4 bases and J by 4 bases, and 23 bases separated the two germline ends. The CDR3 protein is CASSTHSRIGIRNQPQHF. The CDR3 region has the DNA TGTGCCAGTAGTACTCATTCTCGAATCGGGATCCGGAATCAGCCCCAGCATTTT.

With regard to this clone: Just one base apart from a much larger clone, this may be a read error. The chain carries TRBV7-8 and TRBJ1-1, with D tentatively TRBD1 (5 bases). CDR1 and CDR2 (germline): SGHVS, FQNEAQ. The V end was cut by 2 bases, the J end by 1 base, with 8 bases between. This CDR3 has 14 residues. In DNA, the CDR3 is TGTGCCAGCAGCTTAAGGCAGGGGAACACTGAAGCTTTCTTT. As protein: CASSLRQGNTEAFF.

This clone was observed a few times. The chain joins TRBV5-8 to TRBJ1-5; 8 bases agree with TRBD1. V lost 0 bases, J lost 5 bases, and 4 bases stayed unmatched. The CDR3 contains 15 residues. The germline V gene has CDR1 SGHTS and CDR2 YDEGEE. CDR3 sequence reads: CASSLGQGYDQPQHF. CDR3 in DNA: TGTGCCAGCAGCTTGGGACAGGGGTATGATCAGCCCCAGCATTTT.

Written as DNA, the CDR3 is TGTGCCAGCAGTGGCCTAAGGAGGGGCTCCTACAATGAGCAGTTCTTC. Protein product: CASSGLRRGSYNEQFF. V and J are TRBV25-1 and TRBJ2-1, with D maybe TRBD2 (6 bases). Germline CDR1 is MGHDK and CDR2 is SYGVNS. The CDR3 is 16 amino acids. V dropped 4 bases and J dropped 0 bases, with 13 bases sitting between them.

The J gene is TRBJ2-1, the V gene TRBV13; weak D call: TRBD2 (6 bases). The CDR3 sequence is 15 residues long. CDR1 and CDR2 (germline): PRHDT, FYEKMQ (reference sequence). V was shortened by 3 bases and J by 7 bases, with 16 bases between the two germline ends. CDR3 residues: CASSFPQGGGNEQFF. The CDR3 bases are TGTGCCAGCAGCTTCCCCCAGGGAGGAGGTAATGAGCAGTTCTTC.

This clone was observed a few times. The CDR3 nucleotides are TGTGCCAGCAGTGAAGGGGACAGTTCCTCGGGCAATCAGCCCCAGCATTTT. Its protein product is CASSEGDSSSGNQPQHF. V and J are TRBV6-1 and TRBJ1-5, with 7 positions matching TRBD1. Per the germline V gene, CDR1 is MNHNS and CDR2 is SASEGT. The CDR3 length is 17 residues. J was trimmed by 2 bases and V by 1 base; bases with no gene match: 8.

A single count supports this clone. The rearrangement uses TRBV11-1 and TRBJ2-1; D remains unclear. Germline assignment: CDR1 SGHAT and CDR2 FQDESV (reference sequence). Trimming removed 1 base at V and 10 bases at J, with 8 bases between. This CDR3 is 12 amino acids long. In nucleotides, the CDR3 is TGTGCCAGCAGCTTAGACCGTGCCGAGCAGTTCTTC. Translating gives CASSLDRAEQFF. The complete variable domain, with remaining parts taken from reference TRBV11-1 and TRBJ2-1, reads EAEVAQSPRYKITEKSQAVAFWCDPISGHATLYWYRQILGQGPELLVQFQDESVVDDSQLPKDRFSAERLKGVDSTLKIQPAELGDSAMYLCASSLDRAEQFFGPGTRLTVL.

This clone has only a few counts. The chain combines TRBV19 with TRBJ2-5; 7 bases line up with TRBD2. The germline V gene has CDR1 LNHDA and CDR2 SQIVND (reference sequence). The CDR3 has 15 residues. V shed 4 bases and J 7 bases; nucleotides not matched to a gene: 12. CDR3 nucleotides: TGTGCCAGTAGTAGCTTACCGGAGGGCGGGGGGACCCAGTACTTC. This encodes CASSSLPEGGGTQYF.